Below are 5 T cell receptor beta chains sequenced from a single sample in a study of T cells of healthy individuals. MiXCR, run by TCRdb on the 5' RACE reads, gives a single entry per CDR3 protein. The data show around 90,000 distinct CDR3 sequences, approximately 4.8% seen once. The receptor source for this set is a female donor in good health.

The chain is built from TRBV13 and TRBJ1-1, with unresolved D. V lost 3 bases and J 1 base, leaving 9 bases between the germline ends. The CDR3 has 14 residues. Germline V gives CDR1 PRHDT, CDR2 FYEKMQ (reference sequence). For the CDR3, the DNA is TGTGCCAGCAGCTTCGGTATTCGGAACACTGAAGCTTTCTTT. Translating it yields CASSFGIRNTEAFF.

Of note for this clonotype: This may be a read error: a much more frequent sequence differs by one nucleotide. This rearrangement joins TRBV12-3 or TRBV12-4 to TRBJ2-1; no clear D gene. V lost 4 bases and J lost 11, with 6 bases in between. The CDR3 runs to 10 residues. CDR3 sequence (DNA): TGTGCCAGCAGTTGGGGTCAGCAGTTCTTC. This encodes CASSWGQQFF.

This clonotype occurred many times. The V gene is TRBV4-3, the J gene TRBJ2-1; tentative D call: TRBD1 (6 bases). The CDR3 contains 16 residues. Germline V gene lookup returns CDR1 LGHNA and CDR2 YSLEER. The V end was cut by 8 bases, the J end by 8 bases, with 25 bases between. The CDR3 DNA sequence: TGCGCCAGCGCCGATTCCCGTTGGGACGAGGGGGATGAGCAGTTCTTC. Protein: CASADSRWDEGDEQFF.

The chain employs TRBV28 and TRBJ1-1, with TRBD1 as a possible D gene (5 bases). Germline V gene data show CDR1 as MDHEN and CDR2 as SYDVKM. CDR3 length: 16 amino acids. V gave up 2 bases and J gave up 6 bases, with 19 bases separating them. Written as DNA, the CDR3 is TGTGCCAGCAGTTTACCGCAGGGTTCGGCTAGAGCTGAAGCTTTCTTT. Its translation: CASSLPQGSARAEAFF.

In this sample, this clonotype turned up many times. The chain combines TRBV7-2 with TRBJ1-1; tentatively, D is TRBD1 (6 bases). Trimming took off 5 bases at V and 5 bases at J, with 15 bases between the two ends. The CDR3 is 14 residues long. CDR1 and CDR2 (germline): SGHTA, FQGNSA. This CDR3 reads CASSLTGFGTEAFF. For the CDR3, the DNA is TGTGCCAGCAGCCTAACAGGGTTCGGGACTGAAGCTTTCTTT.